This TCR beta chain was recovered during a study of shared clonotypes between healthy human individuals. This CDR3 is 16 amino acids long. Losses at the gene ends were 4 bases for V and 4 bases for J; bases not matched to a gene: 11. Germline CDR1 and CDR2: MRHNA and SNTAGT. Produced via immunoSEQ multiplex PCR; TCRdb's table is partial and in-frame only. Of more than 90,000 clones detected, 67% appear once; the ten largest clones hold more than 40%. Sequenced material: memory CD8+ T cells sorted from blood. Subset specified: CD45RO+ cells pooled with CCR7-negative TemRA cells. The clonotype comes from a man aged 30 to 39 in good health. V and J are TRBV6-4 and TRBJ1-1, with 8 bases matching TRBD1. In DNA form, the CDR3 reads TGTGCCAGCAGTGCCAGTCCTGGACAGGGTGGCACTGAAGCTTTCTTT. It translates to CASSASPGQGGTEAFF.